The 6 T cell receptor beta chains in this list originate from one sample, sequenced in a study of shared clonotypes between healthy human individuals. Assay: immunoSEQ multiplex PCR; the TCRdb copy retains only in-frame clones and omits some. The profile shows 550,000 to 600,000 clones, around three quarters of them singletons. Material: PBMCs. The receptors here all came from a woman aged 40 to 50 in good health. Some clones in this sample may be carry-over from other donors' samples.

The chain joins TRBV6-5 to TRBJ2-7; D is unresolved. The CDR3 runs to 15 residues. With 6 bases removed from V and 6 bases from J, the gap between germline ends came to 21 bases. CDR1 MNHEY and CDR2 SVGAGI come from the germline V gene. The DNA of the CDR3 is TGTGCCAGCAGACCGATCGTAGCCCCCCTCCGCGAGCAGTACTTC. This translates into CASRPIVAPLREQYF.

In this sample, this clone turned up many times. V usage is TRBV5-1 and J usage is TRBJ1-4, with D maybe TRBD1 (5 bases). The germline CDR1 and CDR2 sequences are SGHRS and YFSETQ. Trimming pared 4 bases from V and 8 bases from J, leaving 18 bases between. CDR3 length: 15 residues. CDR3 protein: CASSPDTDSGEKLFF. The DNA for the CDR3 is TGCGCCAGCAGCCCGGACACGGATTCCGGGGAAAAACTGTTTTTT.

This clone showed up just a few times. This rearrangement joins TRBV9 to TRBJ1-4; TRBD1 matches 7 bases. The CDR3 consists of 15 residues. The germline V gene encodes CDR1 SGDLS and CDR2 YYNGEE. The ends lost 3 bases at V and 8 bases at J; junction bases unmatched: 10. This CDR3 reads CASSAQGQLGEKLFF. The CDR3 DNA follows: TGTGCCAGCAGCGCCCAGGGACAGCTCGGCGAAAAACTGTTTTTT.

The chain carries TRBV5-4 and TRBJ2-3; 9 bases align to TRBD2. The CDR3 covers 16 residues. Germline-derived CDR1 and CDR2 are SGHNT and YYREEE (reference sequence). The V and J ends lost 4 bases and 0 bases, in that order; junction bases with no gene match: 6. The chain's CDR3 is CASSPRLAESTDTQYF. The CDR3 coding sequence is TGTGCCAGCAGCCCACGACTAGCGGAGAGCACAGATACGCAGTATTTT.

The chain recombines TRBV5-6 with TRBJ1-5; D is undetermined. Germline V lookup: CDR1 SGHDT, CDR2 YYEEEE. The CDR3 spans 14 residues. Deletions cut 1 base from V and 6 bases from J, with 11 bases between. The CDR3 nucleotides are TGTGCCAGCAGCTTGCTCGGCGTGGGTCAGCCCCAGCATTTT. Translation gives CASSLLGVGQPQHF.

This clone was detected only a few times. The genes are TRBV5-1 and TRBJ1-1; a possible D gene is TRBD1 (6 bases). Germline V CDR1 and CDR2: SGHRS, YFSETQ. This CDR3 comprises 13 residues. V lost 4 bases to trimming and J lost 4 bases, with 11 bases between them. CDR3 sequence reads: CASSPGQSTEAFF. The DNA for the CDR3 is TGCGCCAGCAGCCCCGGACAGAGCACTGAAGCTTTCTTT. The full variable domain, with the rest looked up from reference TRBV5-1 and TRBJ1-1, is KAGVTQTPRYLIKTRGQQVTLSCSPISGHRSVSWYQQTPGQGLQFLFEYFSETQRNKGNFPGRFSGRQFSNSRSEMNVSTLELGDSALYLCASSPGQSTEAFFGQGTRLTVV.